This TCR beta chain is from a study of cytomegalovirus exposure and HLA in healthy donors. PCR employed 60 Vbeta and 13 Jbeta primers. Some clones are missing from TCRdb's copy, which holds only in-frame ones; the method was immunoSEQ multiplex PCR. The sample shows 220,000 or so clones, roughly 75% of them seen only once. This CDR3 has 14 amino acids. Germline CDR1 is SGHTA and CDR2 is FQGTGA. With 1 base clipped from V and 7 bases from J, the junction kept 7 bases outside the gene matches. The chain couples TRBV7-3 to TRBJ2-7; TRBD1 matches 7 bases. Sequenced input: PBMCs. The TCR was taken from a young woman in good health and CMV-seronegative. This CDR3 reads CASSLSDGQEEQYF. As DNA, the CDR3 is TGTGCCAGCAGCTTAAGTGATGGACAGGAGGAGCAGTACTTC. Using reference TRBV7-3 and TRBJ2-7 for the parts outside the CDR3, the full variable domain is GAGVSQTPSNKVTEKGKYVELRCDPISGHTALYWYRQSLGQGPEFLIYFQGTGAADDSGLPNDRFFAVRPEGSVSTLKIQRTERGDSAVYLCASSLSDGQEEQYFGPGTRLTVT.